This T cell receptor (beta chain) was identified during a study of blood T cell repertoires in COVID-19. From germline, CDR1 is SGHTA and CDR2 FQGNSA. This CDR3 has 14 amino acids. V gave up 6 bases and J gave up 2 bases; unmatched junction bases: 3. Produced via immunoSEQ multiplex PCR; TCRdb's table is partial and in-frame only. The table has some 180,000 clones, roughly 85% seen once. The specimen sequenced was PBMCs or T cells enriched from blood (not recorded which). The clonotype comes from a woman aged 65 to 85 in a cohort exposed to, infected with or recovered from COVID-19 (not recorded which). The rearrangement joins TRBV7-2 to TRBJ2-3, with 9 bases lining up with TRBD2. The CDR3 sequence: CASRLAGNTDTQYF. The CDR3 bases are TGTGCCAGCAGGCTAGCGGGAAACACAGATACGCAGTATTTT.